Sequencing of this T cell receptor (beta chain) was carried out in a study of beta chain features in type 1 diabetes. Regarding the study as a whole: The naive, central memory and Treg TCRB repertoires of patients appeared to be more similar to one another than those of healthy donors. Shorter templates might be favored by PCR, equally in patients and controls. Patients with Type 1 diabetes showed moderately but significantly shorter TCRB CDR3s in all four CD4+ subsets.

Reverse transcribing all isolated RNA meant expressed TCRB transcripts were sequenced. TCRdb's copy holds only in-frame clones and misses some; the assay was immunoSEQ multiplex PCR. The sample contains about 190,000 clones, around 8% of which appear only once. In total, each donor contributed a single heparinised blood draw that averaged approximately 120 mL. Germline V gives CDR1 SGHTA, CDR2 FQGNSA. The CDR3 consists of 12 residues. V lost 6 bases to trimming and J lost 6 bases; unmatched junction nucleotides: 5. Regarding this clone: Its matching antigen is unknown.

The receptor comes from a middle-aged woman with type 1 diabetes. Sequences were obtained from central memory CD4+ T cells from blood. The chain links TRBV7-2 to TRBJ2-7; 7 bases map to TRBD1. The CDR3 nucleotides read TGTGCCAGCAGTCGGACAGGAAGCGAGCAGTACTTC. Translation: CASSRTGSEQYF.